This TCR beta chain was retrieved from a study of blood T cell repertoires in COVID-19 (dated by TCRdb to 2018 to 2020). Broadly, across the study: Collaborator samples came from the United States, Italy and Spain and covered acute and convalescent phases of COVID-19. The prospective study material was composed of cDNA or gDNA derived from T cells, B-cell-depleted T cells, or PBMCs. Where available, HLA class I and class II types were obtained from metadata supplied by the sample provider rather than from assay-based typing. Nearly every sample came with metadata listing a de-identified subject ID, COVID-19 status, age in years and sex. Deeply sampled blood TCRbeta repertoires from subjects exposed to, actively infected with, or recovered from COVID-19 were included in the dataset. The repertoires were made available in a free public database intended to serve as a resource for research on the immune response to SARS-CoV-2. Samples were obtained from the ongoing ImmuneRACE study (first 160 participants) and from 1,254 subjects provided by 6 global collaborators.

General conclusions and limits of the study: How much clinical and demographic metadata was included differed by source and by participant, and the metadata was provided uncurated.

Collaborating institutions collected whole blood in K2EDTA tubes following their own protocols. Collaborator samples were shipped for TCRbeta analysis as frozen whole blood, isolated PBMCs, or DNA extracted from either sample type. Only one count was recorded for this clone. The antigen this receptor binds is unknown. Base quality data are lacking; no much larger clone is found one base away. The immunoSEQ Assay, a bias-controlled multiplex PCR, was used to amplify TCRbeta CDR3 regions from genomic DNA. Per the original workflow: Nucleated cell counts per sample were estimated from amplification of reference gene primers within the assay. To quantify the absolute abundance of each unique TCRbeta CDR3 rearrangement, sequence reads were collapsed and filtered. For each sample, productive Simpson clonality was calculated as the square root of Simpson's diversity index across productive rearrangements. The immuneACCESS repertoire file appears here via TCRdb, limited to in-frame rearrangements. These files lack a portion of the clones; in checked studies, under half of the deficit traces to unresolved V genes, and the cause of the others is not known. The DNA was the basis for D and trimming; V, J and clone size are from that table. The sample contains about 25,000 clones, 75% to 90% of them found a single time. The top ten constitute approximately 58% of the sample.

The receptor was derived from a woman older than 75 with acute or convalescent COVID-19. Sequences were obtained from peripheral blood.

The DNA sequence is as follows: TGCGCCAGCACCCCAGGGGACAGGGAACTCTATGGCTACACCTTC. Its protein is CASTPGDRELYGYTF. This sequence uses TRBV5-1 and TRBJ1-2, and TRBD1 aligns with 9 junction nucleotides. From the cysteine through the phenylalanine, the CDR3 covers 15 amino acids. Only the CDR3 region is kept as DNA, spanning 45 bases read in frame from base 1. Reading the germline V gene gives CDR1 SGHRS and CDR2 YFSETQ. The V end gives up 6 bases and the J end 4 bases, leaving 10 bases in the junction not matched to a gene.